The rows below give T cell receptor beta chains drawn from one sample of a study of cytomegalovirus exposure and HLA in healthy donors. Assay: immunoSEQ multiplex PCR; the TCRdb copy retains only in-frame clones and omits some. This sample yields 110,000 or so clones, of which 73% are seen a single time; under 9.5% belongs to the top ten. The specimen was PBMCs. These receptors all come from a man between 40 and 49 years old in good health and CMV-seronegative. CDR3s include the opening cysteine and the closing phenylalanine or tryptophan. Not every row has a clone size; where given, it reads once, few, many or a size class.

V gene	J gene	clone size	CDR3 protein
TRBV7-9	TRBJ1-2	-	CASTWGTGGDGYTF
TRBV28	TRBJ1-1	-	CASRTPGNTEAFF
TRBV27	TRBJ1-5	few	CASSPAFTGTTWQPQHF
TRBV29-1	TRBJ1-4	-	CSVETGMNEKLFF
TRBV28	TRBJ2-1	-	CASSLWGTGYHEQFF
TRBV5-1	TRBJ1-2	-	CASNRDYGYTF
TRBV7-9	TRBJ2-3	-	CASSFPPDTQYF
TRBV4-1	TRBJ1-1	-	CASSQVELGVNTEAFF
TRBV19	TRBJ2-7	-	CASSEGQGSAYEQYF
TRBV2	TRBJ2-7	-	CASSVEDEQYF
TRBV18	TRBJ2-7	-	CASSPGTGDYEQYF
TRBV7-3	TRBJ2-6	-	CASSLAGHVSSGANVLTF
TRBV27	TRBJ2-1	-	CASSLFVYNEQFF
TRBV5-6	TRBJ2-1	few	CASSLGRGGRDEQFF
TRBV4-3	TRBJ1-2	few	CASSQGAQGHYGYTF
TRBV9	TRBJ2-5	-	CASSVEPFIQETQYF
TRBV27	-	-	CASSTQGASIDEQYF
TRBV7-2	TRBJ1-2	-	CASSDRGLPYGYTF
TRBV9	TRBJ2-5	-	CASSVAASGGETQYF
TRBV6-1	TRBJ2-6	-	CASSATTGVGANVLTF
TRBV4-2	TRBJ1-2	-	CASSQDLTADPSNYGYTF
TRBV7-9	TRBJ2-3	-	CASSLAGRGVADTQYF
TRBV5-4	TRBJ2-2	-	CASSLAPGTGELFF
TRBV7-3	TRBJ2-3	-	CASSLTGGESTDTQYF
TRBV18	TRBJ2-6	-	CASSLSGTGVSGANVLTF
TRBV6-5	TRBJ2-1	-	CASSYSGSNNEQFF
TRBV19	TRBJ2-2	few	CASSIKGTGRTGELFF
TRBV5-1	TRBJ2-3	-	CASSLVSTDTQYF
TRBV11-2	TRBJ2-1	-	CASSFPSSPNYHYNEQFF
TRBV15	TRBJ1-6	-	CATSREKYIYNSPLHF
TRBV4-3	TRBJ2-7	few	CASSQEAAGLDEQYF
TRBV21-1	TRBJ1-1	-	CAGQGAFF
TRBV7-3	TRBJ1-2	-	CASSVGQGRNYGYTF
TRBV5-4	TRBJ1-6	-	CASSLKGVGASPLHF
TRBV5-1	TRBJ2-5	-	CASSPGTRQETQYF
TRBV5-5	TRBJ2-6	few	CASSPEGAQAGANVLTF
TRBV5-1	TRBJ1-6	-	CASSLVRGDSPLHF
TRBV18	TRBJ1-1	-	CASSPRVVSGQSTNTEAFF
TRBV7-9	TRBJ1-6	-	CASSPPGQGNSPLHF
TRBV5-1	TRBJ1-1	-	CASSWGGQGAGTEAFF
TRBV7-6	TRBJ1-6	-	CPSSRVVVSPLHF
TRBV27	TRBJ1-1	-	CASTPTGHTEAFF
TRBV10-2	TRBJ2-3	-	CASSTLSQRGDTDTQYF
TRBV27	TRBJ1-5	-	CASSDRENQPQHF
TRBV4-3	TRBJ2-7	once	CASSQDSEHEQYF
TRBV5-5	TRBJ1-2	-	CASTLEGRPVFNYGYTF
TRBV29-1	TRBJ2-1	few	CSVDRGNNEQFF
TRBV5-1	TRBJ2-3	-	CASSPGVAGQTSTDTQYF
TRBV11-2	TRBJ1-4	few	CASSSPGGVANEKLFF
TRBV7-9	TRBJ1-5	few	CASSFGRDNQPQHF
TRBV5-6	TRBJ2-5	-	CASSLARQAYQETQYF
TRBV19	TRBJ1-1	-	CASSTQGPTEAFF
TRBV13	TRBJ1-2	-	CASSQDRGYGYTF
TRBV6-1	TRBJ2-5	-	CASSEAPSPGTQYF
TRBV5-1	TRBJ2-3	-	CASSPGAEVGNTQYF